Here is one T cell receptor beta chain with its context. Only in-frame clones appear in the TCRdb table, and some are missing; sequencing was by immunoSEQ multiplex PCR. The sample lists around 340,000 clones; 73% were seen once. Germline values: CDR1 WNHNN, CDR2 SYGVQD (reference sequence). Trimming cost V 0 bases and J 4 bases; bases outside gene matches: 2. CDR3 length: 14 residues. The sample originates from a study of shared clonotypes between healthy human individuals. Study-wide background: CD4 naive cells filled three plates per donor, CD4 memory three, CD8 naive two and CD8 memory one.

Healthy and HIV-negative, the adult donors had no recent acute infections or vaccinations. The specimen was memory CD4+ T cells sorted from blood. Described subset: CD45RA-negative fraction. This clonotype was obtained from a man under 40 in good health. The gene calls are TRBV10-1 and TRBJ2-5; TRBD1 matches 7 bases. CDR3 in DNA: TGCGCCAGCAGTGAGTCCTGGACAGGAGAGACCCAGTACTTC. It yields the protein CASSESWTGETQYF.